These T cell receptor beta chains were read from a single sample in a study of early T cells in non-severe SARS-CoV-2 infection. Each CDR3 protein gets one entry after TCRdb re-called the 5' RACE reads with MiXCR. Here the sample spans fewer than 65,000 distinct CDR3 sequences, 10% being singletons. What was sequenced was whole blood. These receptors all stem from an adult who was a healthcare worker with PCR-confirmed SARS-CoV-2 infection or an uninfected control (not recorded which). Both conserved end residues are part of each CDR3. Fields, in order: clone size, V gene, D gene, J gene, CDR3 protein, CDR3 DNA. The D gene is left open where the match is weak. Clone size is given for some rows only: seen once, a few or many times, or a class if the clone is expanded.

few,TRBV10-3,.,TRBJ2-5,CAISGTQETQYF,TGTGCCATCAGTGGAACACAAGAGACCCAGTACTTC
medium-sized,TRBV6-2/TRBV6-3,TRBD2,TRBJ2-7,CASTLADTYEQYF,TGTGCCAGCACGCTAGCGGACACCTACGAGCAGTACTTC
many,TRBV7-9,TRBD1,TRBJ1-6,CASSSDRDSYNSPLHF,TGTGCCAGCAGCTCGGACAGGGACTCCTATAATTCACCCCTCCATTTT
few,TRBV4-3,TRBD1,TRBJ2-7,CASSQVTGTAYEQYF,TGCGCCAGCAGCCAAGTGACAGGGACGGCCTACGAGCAGTACTTC
.,TRBV5-1,TRBD1,TRBJ2-7,CASSLVGTGAYEQYF,TGCGCCAGCAGCTTGGTAGGGACAGGTGCCTACGAGCAGTACTTC
.,TRBV20-1,.,TRBJ2-7,CSARASESEQYF,TGCAGTGCTAGGGCGAGCGAATCCGAGCAGTACTTC
.,TRBV28,.,TRBJ1-2,CASSFIRERHGYTF,TGTGCCAGCAGTTTTATCAGGGAGCGGCATGGCTACACCTTC
few,TRBV12-3/TRBV12-4,TRBD2,TRBJ2-7,CASSLARTSGRSYEQYF,TGTGCCAGCAGTTTAGCCAGGACTAGCGGGAGGTCATACGAGCAGTACTTC
many,TRBV12-3/TRBV12-4,.,TRBJ2-5,CASSPVLGIETQYF,TGTGCCAGCAGTCCGGTGTTAGGGATAGAGACCCAGTACTTC
many,TRBV10-3,.,TRBJ2-3,CAISISPGRTDTQYF,TGTGCCATCAGCATCAGCCCGGGACGCACAGATACGCAGTATTTT
.,TRBV29-1,.,TRBJ1-1,CSGRGTEAFF,TGCAGCGGAAGGGGCACTGAAGCTTTCTTT